The 3 T cell receptor beta chains given below trace back to one sample, sequenced in a study of cytomegalovirus exposure and HLA in healthy donors. Primers for the PCR totalled 60 Vbeta and 13 Jbeta. Some clones are missing from TCRdb's copy, which holds only in-frame ones; the method was immunoSEQ multiplex PCR. The sample contains under 200,000 clones, around 83% of which appear only once. Material: PBMCs. The receptors originated from a woman under 30 in good health and CMV-seronegative.

This clone has just one count. The J gene is TRBJ2-2, the V gene TRBV4-3, with D hard to call. The V gene lost 0 bases and the J gene lost 5 bases, with 13 bases spanning the gap. Germline V gene data show CDR1 as LGHNA and CDR2 as YSLEER. The CDR3 contains 16 residues. The CDR3 region has the DNA TGCGCCAGCAGCCAAGATACCCCGCTCAGTACCGGGGAGCTGTTTTTT. Its protein is CASSQDTPLSTGELFF.

This chain uses TRBV6-1 with TRBJ2-7, with 7 bases matching TRBD1. The germline CDR1 and CDR2 sequences are MNHNS and SASEGT. With V trimmed by 6 bases and J by 1 base, 9 bases remained unmatched. This CDR3 has 15 residues. This CDR3 is CASRPTGVPSYEQYV. The CDR3 bases are TGTGCCAGCAGACCAACAGGGGTACCGTCCTACGAGCAGTACGTC.

This clone appeared once. The chain joins TRBV18 to TRBJ2-7, with D tentatively TRBD2 (5 bases). CDR3 length: 13 residues. Germline V gene lookup returns CDR1 KGHSH and CDR2 LQKENI. Trimming cost V 3 bases and J 4 bases, with 10 bases left between them. CDR3 in DNA: TGTGCCAGCTCACCGCAACTAGAGTACGAGCAGTACTTC. Protein: CASSPQLEYEQYF.